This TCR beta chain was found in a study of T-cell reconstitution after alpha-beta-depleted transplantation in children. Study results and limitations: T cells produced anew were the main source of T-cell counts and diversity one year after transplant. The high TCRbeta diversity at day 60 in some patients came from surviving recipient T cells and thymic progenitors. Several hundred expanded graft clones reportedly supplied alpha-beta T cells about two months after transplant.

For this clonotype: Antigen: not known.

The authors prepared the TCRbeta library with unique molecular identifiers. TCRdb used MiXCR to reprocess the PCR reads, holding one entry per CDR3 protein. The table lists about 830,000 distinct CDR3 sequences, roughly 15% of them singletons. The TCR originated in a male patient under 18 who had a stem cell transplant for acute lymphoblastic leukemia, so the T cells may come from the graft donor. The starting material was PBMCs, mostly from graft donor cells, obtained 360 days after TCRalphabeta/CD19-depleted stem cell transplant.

CDR3 region: CASSLNPGSMNTEAFF. The DNA of the CDR3 is TGTGCCAGCAGTTTAAACCCAGGGTCCATGAACACTGAAGCTTTCTTT. The genes are TRBV12-3 or TRBV12-4 and TRBJ1-1; TRBD1 might be the D (5 bases). The CDR3 totals 16 residues. Trimming removed 2 bases at V and 0 bases at J, with 13 bases between.